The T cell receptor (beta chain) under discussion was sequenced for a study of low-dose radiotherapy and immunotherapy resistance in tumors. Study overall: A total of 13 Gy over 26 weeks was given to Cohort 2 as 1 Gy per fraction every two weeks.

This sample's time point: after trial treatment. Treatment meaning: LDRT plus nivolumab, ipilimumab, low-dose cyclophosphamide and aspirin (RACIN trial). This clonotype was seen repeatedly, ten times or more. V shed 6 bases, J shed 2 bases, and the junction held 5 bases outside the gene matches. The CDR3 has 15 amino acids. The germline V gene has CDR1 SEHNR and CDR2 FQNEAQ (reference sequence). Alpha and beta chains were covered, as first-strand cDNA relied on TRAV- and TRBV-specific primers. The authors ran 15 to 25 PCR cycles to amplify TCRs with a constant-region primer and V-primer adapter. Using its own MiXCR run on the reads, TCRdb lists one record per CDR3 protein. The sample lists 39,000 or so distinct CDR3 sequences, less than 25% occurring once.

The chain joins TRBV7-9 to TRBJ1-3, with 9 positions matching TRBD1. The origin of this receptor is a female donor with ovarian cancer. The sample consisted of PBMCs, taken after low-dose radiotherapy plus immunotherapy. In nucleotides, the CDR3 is TGTGCCAGCAGGAAAACAGGGGGCACTGGAAACACCATATATTTT. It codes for CASRKTGGTGNTIYF.